These 3 T cell receptor beta chains were all obtained from the same sample, sequenced in a study of OX40 agonist ivuxolimab in advanced cancers. Sequenced by immunoSEQ multiplex PCR; TCRdb stores in-frame clones only, minus some. The repertoire has 7,500 to 8,500 clones, roughly 78% of them found once; the top ten carry under 40%. The sample in question was CD4+ or CD8+ T cells sorted from blood, obtained in a trial of the OX40 agonist ivuxolimab. These receptors originate from an adult with an advanced solid tumor such as melanoma, head and neck, liver or kidney cancer.

The rearrangement joins TRBV5-6 to TRBJ2-5; TRBD1 matches 8 bases. Trimming removed 4 bases from V and 3 bases from J; junction bases left unmatched: 2. The CDR3 runs 13 residues. Germline CDR1 reads SGHDT; CDR2 reads YYEEEE. CDR3 in amino acids: CASSQTGEETQYF. Written as DNA, the CDR3 is TGTGCCAGCAGCCAGACAGGGGAAGAGACCCAGTACTTC.

The CDR3 bases are TGTGCCAGCAGCTTATCGGGACAGAACTACAATGAGCAGTTCTTC. Amino acids: CASSLSGQNYNEQFF. The chain couples TRBV7-8 to TRBJ2-1; 7 bases fit TRBD1. The CDR3 spans 15 residues. The V segment lost 2 bases and the J segment 3 bases; nucleotides outside the gene matches: 4. Germline-derived CDR1 and CDR2 are SGHVS and FQNEAQ.

By share of the sample, this clone is medium-sized. This chain connects TRBV6-5 to TRBJ2-5; D is uncertain. The CDR3 length is 13 residues. Trimming took off 4 bases at V and 5 bases at J, with 11 bases between the two ends. Germline V gives CDR1 MNHEY, CDR2 SVGAGI. CDR3 DNA: TGTGCCAGCAGTTCGTTGGGGTGGGAGACCCAGTACTTC. Residues: CASSSLGWETQYF.